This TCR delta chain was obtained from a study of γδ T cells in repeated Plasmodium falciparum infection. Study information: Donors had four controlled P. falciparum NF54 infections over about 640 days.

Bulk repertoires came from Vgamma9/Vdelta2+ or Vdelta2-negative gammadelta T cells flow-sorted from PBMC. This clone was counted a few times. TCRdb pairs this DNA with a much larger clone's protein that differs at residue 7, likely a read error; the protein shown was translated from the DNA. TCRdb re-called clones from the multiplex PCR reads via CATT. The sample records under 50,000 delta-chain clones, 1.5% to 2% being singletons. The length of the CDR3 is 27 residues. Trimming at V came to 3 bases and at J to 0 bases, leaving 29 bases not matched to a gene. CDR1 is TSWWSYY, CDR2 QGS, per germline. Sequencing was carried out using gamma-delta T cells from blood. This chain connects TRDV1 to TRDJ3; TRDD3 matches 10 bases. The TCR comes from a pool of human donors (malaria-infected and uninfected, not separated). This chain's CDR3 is CALGDRFPRGGGYRDLCYSWDTRQMFF. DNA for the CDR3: TGTGCTCTTGGGGACCGTTTCCCCCGTGGTGGGGGATACCGAGACCTCTGCTACTCCTGGGACACCCGACAGATGTTTTTC.